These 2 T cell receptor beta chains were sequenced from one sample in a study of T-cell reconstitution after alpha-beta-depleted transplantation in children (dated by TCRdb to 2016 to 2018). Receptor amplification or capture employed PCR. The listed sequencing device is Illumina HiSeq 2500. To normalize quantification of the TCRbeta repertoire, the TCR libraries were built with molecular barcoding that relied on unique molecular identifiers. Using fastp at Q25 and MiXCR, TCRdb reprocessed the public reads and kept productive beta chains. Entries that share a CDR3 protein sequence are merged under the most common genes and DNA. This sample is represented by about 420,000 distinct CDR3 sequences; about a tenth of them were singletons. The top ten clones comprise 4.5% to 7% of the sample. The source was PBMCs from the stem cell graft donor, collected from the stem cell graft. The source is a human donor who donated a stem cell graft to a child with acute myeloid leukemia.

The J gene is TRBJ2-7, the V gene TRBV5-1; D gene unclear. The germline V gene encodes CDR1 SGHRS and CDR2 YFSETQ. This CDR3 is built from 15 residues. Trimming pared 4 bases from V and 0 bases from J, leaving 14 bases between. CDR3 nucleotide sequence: TGCGCCAGCAGCCCTCAGACACCTTTCTCCTACGAGCAGTACTTC. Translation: CASSPQTPFSYEQYF.

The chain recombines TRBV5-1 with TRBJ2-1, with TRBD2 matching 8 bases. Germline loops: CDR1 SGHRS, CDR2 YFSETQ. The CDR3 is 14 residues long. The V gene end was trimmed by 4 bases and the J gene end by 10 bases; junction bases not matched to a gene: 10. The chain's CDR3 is CASSRRTSSEEQFF. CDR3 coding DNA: TGCGCCAGCAGCCGAAGGACTAGCTCTGAGGAGCAGTTCTTC.